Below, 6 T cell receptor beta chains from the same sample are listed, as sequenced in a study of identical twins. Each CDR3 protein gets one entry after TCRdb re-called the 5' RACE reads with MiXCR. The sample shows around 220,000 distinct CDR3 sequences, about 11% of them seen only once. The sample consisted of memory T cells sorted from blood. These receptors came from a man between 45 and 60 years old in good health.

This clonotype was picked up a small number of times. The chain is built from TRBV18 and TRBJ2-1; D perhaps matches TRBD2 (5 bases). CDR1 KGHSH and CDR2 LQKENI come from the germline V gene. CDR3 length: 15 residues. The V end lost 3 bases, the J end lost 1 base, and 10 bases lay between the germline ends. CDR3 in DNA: TGTGCCAGCTCACCGGCGGGTGGGTCCTACAATGAGCAGTTCTTC. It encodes CASSPAGGSYNEQFF.

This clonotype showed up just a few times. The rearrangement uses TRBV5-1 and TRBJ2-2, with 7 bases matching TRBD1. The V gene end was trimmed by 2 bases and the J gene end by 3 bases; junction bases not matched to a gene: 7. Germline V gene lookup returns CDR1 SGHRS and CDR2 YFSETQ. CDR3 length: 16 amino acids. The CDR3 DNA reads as TGCGCCAGCAGCTTCCCTGGGACAGCCGACACCGGGGAGCTGTTTTTT. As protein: CASSFPGTADTGELFF.

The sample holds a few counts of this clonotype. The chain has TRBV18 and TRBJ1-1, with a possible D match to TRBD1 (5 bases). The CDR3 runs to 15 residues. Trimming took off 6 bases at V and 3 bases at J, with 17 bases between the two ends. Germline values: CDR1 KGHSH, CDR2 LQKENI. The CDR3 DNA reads TGTGCCAGCTCCCCGAGGCCAGGGTGGGACACTGAAGCTTTCTTT. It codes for CASSPRPGWDTEAFF.

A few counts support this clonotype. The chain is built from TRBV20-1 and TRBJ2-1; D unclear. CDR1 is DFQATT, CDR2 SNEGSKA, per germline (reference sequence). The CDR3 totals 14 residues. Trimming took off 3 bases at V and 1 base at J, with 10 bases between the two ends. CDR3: CSARARTSYNEQFF. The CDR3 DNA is TGCAGTGCTAGGGCCCGAACGTCCTACAATGAGCAGTTCTTC.

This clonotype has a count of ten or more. The CDR3 bases are TGTGCCAGCAGTCCCTCGGTGGGACTCGGGACGATTTGGGATCAGCCCCAGCATTTT. Its translation: CASSPSVGLGTIWDQPQHF. The rearrangement joins TRBV28 to TRBJ1-5, with D maybe TRBD1 (5 bases). The CDR3 consists of 19 residues. Per the germline V gene, CDR1 is MDHEN and CDR2 is SYDVKM. V lost 5 bases and J lost 5, with 28 bases in between. Full variable domain (rest looked up from reference TRBV28 and TRBJ1-5): DVKVTQSSRYLVKRTGEKVFLECVQDMDHENMFWYRQDPGLGLRLIYFSYDVKMKEKGDIPEGYSVSREKKERFSLILESASTNQTSMYLCASSPSVGLGTIWDQPQHFGDGTRLSIL.

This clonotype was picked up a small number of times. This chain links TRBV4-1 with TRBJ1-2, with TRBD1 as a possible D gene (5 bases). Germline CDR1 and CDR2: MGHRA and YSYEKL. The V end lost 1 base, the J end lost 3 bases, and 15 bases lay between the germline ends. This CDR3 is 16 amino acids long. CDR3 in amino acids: CASSQVLGREDYGYTF. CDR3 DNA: TGCGCCAGCAGCCAAGTCCTAGGCAGGGAGGACTATGGCTACACCTTC.